Described below is a single T cell receptor beta chain sequence and its context. The CDR3 runs 14 residues. Germline lookup yields CDR1 SGDLS and CDR2 YYNGEE. V shed 4 bases, J shed 3 bases, and the junction held 6 bases outside the gene matches. This sample stems from a study of patients and donors after allogeneic stem cell transplantation. TCRdb itself ran the RT-PCR reads through MiXCR, one entry per CDR3 protein. The sample consists of about 960,000 distinct CDR3 sequences, about a sixth of them appearing once. This sequence originates from a human donor who was either an allogeneic HSCT recipient or a stem cell or donor lymphocyte infusion donor (not recorded which). It is not recorded whose cells these are; they may come from a transplant donor. The sample comprised blood, either unsorted or a sorted T cell fraction (not recorded which). This sequence joins TRBV9 and TRBJ2-7; TRBD1 agrees at 8 bases. This CDR3 reads CASSPTGGHYEQYF. The CDR3 bases are TGTGCCAGCAGCCCCACAGGGGGTCACTACGAGCAGTACTTC.